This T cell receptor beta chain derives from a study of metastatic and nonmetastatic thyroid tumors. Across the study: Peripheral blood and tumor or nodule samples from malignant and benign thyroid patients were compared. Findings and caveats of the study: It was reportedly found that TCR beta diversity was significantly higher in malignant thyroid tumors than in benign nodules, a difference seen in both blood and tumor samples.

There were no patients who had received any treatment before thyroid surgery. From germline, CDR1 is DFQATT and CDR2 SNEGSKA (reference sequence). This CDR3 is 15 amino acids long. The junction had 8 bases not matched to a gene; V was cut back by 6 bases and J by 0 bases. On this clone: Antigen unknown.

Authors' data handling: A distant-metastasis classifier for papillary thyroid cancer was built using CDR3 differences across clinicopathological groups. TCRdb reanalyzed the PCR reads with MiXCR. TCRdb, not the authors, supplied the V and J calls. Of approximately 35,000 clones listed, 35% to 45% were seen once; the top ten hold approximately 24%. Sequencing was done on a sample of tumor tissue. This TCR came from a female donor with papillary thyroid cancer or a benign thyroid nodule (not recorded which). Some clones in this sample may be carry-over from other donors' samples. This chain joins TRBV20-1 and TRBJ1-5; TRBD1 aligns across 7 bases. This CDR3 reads CSAVQGGYSNQPQHF. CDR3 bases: TGCAGTGCGGTCCAGGGGGGCTATAGCAATCAGCCCCAGCATTTT.